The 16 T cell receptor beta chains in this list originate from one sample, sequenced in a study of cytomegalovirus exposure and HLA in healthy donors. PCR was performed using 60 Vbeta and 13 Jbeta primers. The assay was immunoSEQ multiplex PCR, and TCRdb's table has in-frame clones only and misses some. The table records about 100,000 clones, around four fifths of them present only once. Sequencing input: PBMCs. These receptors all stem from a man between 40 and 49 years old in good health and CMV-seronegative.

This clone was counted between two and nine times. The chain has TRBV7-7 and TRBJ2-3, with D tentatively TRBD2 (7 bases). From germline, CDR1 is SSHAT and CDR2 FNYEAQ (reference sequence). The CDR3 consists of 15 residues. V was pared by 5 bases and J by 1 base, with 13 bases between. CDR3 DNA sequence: TGTGCCAGCAGCCCGGGGGGCCCGGGCACAGATACGCAGTATTTT. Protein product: CASSPGGPGTDTQYF.

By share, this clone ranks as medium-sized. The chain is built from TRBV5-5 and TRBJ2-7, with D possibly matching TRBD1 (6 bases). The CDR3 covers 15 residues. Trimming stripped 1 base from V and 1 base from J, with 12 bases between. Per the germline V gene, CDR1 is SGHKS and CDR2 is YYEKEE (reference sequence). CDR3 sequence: CASSLRQEPSYEQYF. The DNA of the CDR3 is TGTGCCAGCAGCTTGAGACAGGAGCCATCCTACGAGCAGTACTTC.

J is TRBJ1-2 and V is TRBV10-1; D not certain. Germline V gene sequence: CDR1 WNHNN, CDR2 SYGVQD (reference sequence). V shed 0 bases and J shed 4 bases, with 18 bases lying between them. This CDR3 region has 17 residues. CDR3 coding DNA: TGCGCCAGCAGTGAGTCGAAAAATCCAGTTAGAGGCTATGGCTACACCTTC. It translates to CASSESKNPVRGYGYTF.

Written as DNA, the CDR3 is TGTGCCAGCAGCTTGGTTTCGGGGGCTGGGGCCAACGTCCTGACTTTC. It specifies CASSLVSGAGANVLTF. The rearrangement links TRBV5-4 to TRBJ2-6, with D perhaps TRBD2 (6 bases). Trimming shortened V by 0 bases and J by 2 bases, and 9 bases separated the two germline ends. The length of the CDR3 is 16 residues. Germline loops: CDR1 SGHNT, CDR2 YYREEE (reference sequence). The full variable domain, with the rest looked up from reference TRBV5-4 and TRBJ2-6, is ETGVTQSPTHLIKTRGQQVTLRCSSQSGHNTVSWYQQALGQGPQFIFQYYREEENGRGNFPPRFSGLQFPNYSSELNVNALELDDSALYLCASSLVSGAGANVLTFGAGSRLTVL.

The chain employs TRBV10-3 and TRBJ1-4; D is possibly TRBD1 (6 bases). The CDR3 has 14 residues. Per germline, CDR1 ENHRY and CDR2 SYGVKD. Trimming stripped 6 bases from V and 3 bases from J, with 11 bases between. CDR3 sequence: CAIREDSANEKLFF. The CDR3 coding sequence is TGTGCCATCAGGGAGGACAGTGCTAATGAAAAACTGTTTTTT.

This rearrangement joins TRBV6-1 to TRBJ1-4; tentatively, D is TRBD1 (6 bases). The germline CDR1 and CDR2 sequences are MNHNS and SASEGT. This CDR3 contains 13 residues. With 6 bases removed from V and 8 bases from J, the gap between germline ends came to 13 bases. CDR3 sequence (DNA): TGTGCCAGCAGCAGGGACAAAACCGAAAAACTGTTTTTT. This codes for CASSRDKTEKLFF.

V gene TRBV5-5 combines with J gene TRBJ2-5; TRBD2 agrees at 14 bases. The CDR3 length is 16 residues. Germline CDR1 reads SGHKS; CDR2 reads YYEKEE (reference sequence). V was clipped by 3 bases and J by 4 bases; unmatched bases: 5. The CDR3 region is CASSSGLAGVSETQYF. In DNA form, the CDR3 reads TGTGCCAGCAGCTCGGGACTAGCGGGGGTGTCAGAGACCCAGTACTTC.

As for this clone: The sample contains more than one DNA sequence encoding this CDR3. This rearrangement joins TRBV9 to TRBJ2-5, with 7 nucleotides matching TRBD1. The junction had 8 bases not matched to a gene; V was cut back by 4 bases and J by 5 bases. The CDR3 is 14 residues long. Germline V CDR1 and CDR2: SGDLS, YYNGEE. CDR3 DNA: TGTGCCAGCAGCCCCAGAGGGGGCGAGGAGACCCAGTACTTC. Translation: CASSPRGGEETQYF.

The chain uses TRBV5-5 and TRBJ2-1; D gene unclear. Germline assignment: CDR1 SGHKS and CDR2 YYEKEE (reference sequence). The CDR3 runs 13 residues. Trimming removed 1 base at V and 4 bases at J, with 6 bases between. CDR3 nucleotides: TGTGCCAGCAGCTTGACAGTTTACAATGAGCAGTTCTTC. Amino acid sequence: CASSLTVYNEQFF.

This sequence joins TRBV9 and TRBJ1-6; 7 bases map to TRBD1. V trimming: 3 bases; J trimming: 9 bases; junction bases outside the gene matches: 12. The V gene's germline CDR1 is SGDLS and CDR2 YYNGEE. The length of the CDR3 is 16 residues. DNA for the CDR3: TGTGCCAGCAGCGGGGACAGCTCTCTCCGGAGTTCACCCCTCCACTTT. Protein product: CASSGDSSLRSSPLHF.

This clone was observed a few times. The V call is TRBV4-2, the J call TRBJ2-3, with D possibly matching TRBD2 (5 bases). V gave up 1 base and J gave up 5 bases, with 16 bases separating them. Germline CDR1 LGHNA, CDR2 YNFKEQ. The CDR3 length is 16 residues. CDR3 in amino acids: CASSQGERSGIDTQYF. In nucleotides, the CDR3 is TGTGCCAGCAGCCAAGGTGAGCGGAGCGGAATAGATACGCAGTATTTT.

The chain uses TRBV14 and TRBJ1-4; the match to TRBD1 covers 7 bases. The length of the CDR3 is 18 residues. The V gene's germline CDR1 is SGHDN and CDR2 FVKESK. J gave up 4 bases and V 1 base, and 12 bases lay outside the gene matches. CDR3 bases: TGTGCCAGCAGCCAAGCCTCTTCCGGGACAGCCTTTAATGAAAAACTGTTTTTT. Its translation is CASSQASSGTAFNEKLFF.

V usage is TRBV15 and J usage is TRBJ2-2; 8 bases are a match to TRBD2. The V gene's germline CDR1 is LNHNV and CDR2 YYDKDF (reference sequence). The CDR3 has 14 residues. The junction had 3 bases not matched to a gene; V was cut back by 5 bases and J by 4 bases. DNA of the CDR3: TGTGCCACCAGCCCGGCGGGGGGCACCGGGGAGCTGTTTTTT. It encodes CATSPAGGTGELFF.

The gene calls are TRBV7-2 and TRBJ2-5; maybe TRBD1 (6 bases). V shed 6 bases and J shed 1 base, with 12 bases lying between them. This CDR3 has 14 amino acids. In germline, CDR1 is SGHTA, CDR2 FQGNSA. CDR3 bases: TGTGCCAGCAGTCAAAGACAGGTCCAAGAGACCCAGTACTTC. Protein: CASSQRQVQETQYF.

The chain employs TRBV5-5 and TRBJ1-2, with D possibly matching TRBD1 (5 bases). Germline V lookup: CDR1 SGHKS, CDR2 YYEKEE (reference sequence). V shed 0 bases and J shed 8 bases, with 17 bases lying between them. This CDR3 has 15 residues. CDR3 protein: CASSLVLRGLLGYTF. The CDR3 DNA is TGTGCCAGCAGCTTGGTACTGCGGGGACTGCTAGGCTACACCTTC.

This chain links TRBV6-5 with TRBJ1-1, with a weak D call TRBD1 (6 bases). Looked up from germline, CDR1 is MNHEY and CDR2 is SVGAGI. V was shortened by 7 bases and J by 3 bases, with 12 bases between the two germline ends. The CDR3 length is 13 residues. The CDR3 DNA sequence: TGTGCCAGCATTACCACAGGGTACACTGAAGCTTTCTTT. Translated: CASITTGYTEAFF.